Sequencing of this T cell receptor beta chain was carried out in a study of graft-versus-host responses after intestinal transplantation. On the study more broadly: Recipients had transplants, and these were multivisceral, liver-intestinal, or isolated intestinal.

Marrow after transplant was taken from the posterior iliac crest or another site. Profiling relied on immunoSEQ multiplex PCR, and the TCRdb table lists in-frame clones only, not all of them. Of just over 15,000 clones in the sample, approximately 87% were seen once. General observations from the study: Individuals carrying graft-donor T cell macrochimerism showed high graft-versus-host to host-versus-graft clonal ratios in allografts.

Points on this clone: The antigen is not known.

The CDR3 runs 15 residues. Germline CDR1 is KGHSH and CDR2 is LQKENI. Trimming at V came to 3 bases and at J to 3 bases, leaving 8 bases not matched to a gene. The starting material was bone marrow, obtained approximately 120 days after intestinal transplantation. The V and J genes are TRBV18 and TRBJ2-7, with 7 positions matching TRBD1. The receptor was isolated from a human patient who received an intestinal transplant, so some T cells may come from the graft donor. The CDR3 nucleotides read TGTGCCAGCTCACCGCCCGGGACAGCATTCTACGAGCAGTACTTC. It encodes CASSPPGTAFYEQYF.